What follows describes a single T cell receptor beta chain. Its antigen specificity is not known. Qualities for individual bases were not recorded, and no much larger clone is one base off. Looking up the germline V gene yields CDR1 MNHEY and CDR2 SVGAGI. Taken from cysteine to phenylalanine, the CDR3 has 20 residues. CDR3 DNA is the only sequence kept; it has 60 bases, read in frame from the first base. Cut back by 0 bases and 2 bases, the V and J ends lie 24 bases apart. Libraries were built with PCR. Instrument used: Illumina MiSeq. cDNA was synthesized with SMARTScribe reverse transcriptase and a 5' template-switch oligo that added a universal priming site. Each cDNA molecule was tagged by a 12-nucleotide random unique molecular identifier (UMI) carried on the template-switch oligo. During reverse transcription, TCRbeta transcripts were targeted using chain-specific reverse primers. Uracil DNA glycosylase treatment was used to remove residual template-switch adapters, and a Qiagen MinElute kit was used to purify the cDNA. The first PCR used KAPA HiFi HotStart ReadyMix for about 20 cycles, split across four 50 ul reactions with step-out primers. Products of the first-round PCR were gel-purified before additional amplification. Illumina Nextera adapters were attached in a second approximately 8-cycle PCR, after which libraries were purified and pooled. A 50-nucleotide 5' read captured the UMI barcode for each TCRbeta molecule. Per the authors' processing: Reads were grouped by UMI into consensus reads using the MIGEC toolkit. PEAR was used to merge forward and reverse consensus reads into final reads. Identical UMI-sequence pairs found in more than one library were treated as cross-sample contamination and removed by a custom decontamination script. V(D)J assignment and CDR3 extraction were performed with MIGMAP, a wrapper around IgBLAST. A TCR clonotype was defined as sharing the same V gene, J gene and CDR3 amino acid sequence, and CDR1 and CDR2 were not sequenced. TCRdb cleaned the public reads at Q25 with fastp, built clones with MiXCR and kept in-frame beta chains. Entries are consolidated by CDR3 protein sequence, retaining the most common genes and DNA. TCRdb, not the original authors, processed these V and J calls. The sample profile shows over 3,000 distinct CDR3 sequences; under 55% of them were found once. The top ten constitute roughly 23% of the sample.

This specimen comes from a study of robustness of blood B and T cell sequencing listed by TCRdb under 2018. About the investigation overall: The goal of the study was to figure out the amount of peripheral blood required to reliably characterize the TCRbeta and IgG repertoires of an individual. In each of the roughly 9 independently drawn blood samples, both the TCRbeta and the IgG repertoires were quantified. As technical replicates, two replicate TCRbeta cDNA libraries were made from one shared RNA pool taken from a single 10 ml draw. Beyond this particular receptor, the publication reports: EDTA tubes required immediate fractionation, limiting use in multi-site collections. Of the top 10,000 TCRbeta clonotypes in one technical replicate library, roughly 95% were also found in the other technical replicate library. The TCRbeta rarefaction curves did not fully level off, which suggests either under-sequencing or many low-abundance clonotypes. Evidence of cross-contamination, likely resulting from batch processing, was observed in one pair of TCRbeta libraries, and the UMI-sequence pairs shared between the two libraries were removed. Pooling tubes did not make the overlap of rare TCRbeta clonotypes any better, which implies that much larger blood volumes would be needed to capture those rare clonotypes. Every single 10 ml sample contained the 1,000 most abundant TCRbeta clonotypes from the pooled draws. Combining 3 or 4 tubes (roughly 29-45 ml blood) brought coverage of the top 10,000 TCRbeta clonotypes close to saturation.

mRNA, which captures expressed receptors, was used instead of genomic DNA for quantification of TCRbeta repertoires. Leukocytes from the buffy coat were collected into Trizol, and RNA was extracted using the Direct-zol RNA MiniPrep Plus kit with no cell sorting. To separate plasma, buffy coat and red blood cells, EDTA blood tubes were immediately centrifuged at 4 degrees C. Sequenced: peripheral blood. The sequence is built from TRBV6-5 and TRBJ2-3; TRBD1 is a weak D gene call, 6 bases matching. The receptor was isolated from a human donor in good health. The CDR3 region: CASSYSIRGTTGTITDTQYF. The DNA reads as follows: TGTGCCAGCAGTTACTCGATCCGGGGAACCACCGGGACAATCACAGATACGCAGTATTTT.